This is a list of T cell receptor beta chains from one sample in a study of CD8 T cells in ankylosing spondylitis. TCRdb re-called the 5' RACE reads through MiXCR, storing one row per CDR3 protein. The table lists 130,000 or so distinct CDR3 sequences, roughly 10% of them singletons. Specimen: blood, either unsorted or a sorted T cell fraction (not recorded which). These receptor sequences come from a female donor with ankylosing spondylitis or in good health (not recorded which). Each CDR3 is given with its conserved first and last residue. The order of the fields is V gene, D gene, J gene, clone size, CDR3 protein, CDR3 DNA. D genes are given only for firm matches. Not all rows give a size; the values are once, few, many and, for expanded clones, a class.

>TRBV20-1|NA|TRBJ2-3|many
CSAKSGSTDTQYF
TGCAGTGCTAAAAGCGGAAGCACAGATACGCAGTATTTT
>TRBV12-3/TRBV12-4|NA|TRBJ1-1|many
CASSWGAGEAEAFF
TGTGCCAGCAGCTGGGGCGCAGGGGAGGCTGAAGCTTTCTTT
>TRBV20-1|NA|TRBJ2-3|NA
CGAPSGTNRADTQYF
TGCGGTGCTCCTTCCGGGACCAATCGGGCAGATACGCAGTATTTT
>TRBV29-1|NA|TRBJ2-7|many
CSVEEPIRYEQYF
TGCAGCGTTGAAGAACCGATTCGCTACGAGCAGTACTTC
>TRBV5-1|TRBD2|TRBJ2-3|many
CASSLYQRDVDTQYF
TGCGCCAGCAGCTTGTACCAGCGGGATGTAGATACGCAGTATTTT
>TRBV14|NA|TRBJ1-2|many
CASSQVVTSGYTF
TGTGCCAGCAGCCAAGTAGTGACAAGTGGCTACACCTTC
>TRBV7-8|NA|TRBJ2-6|NA
CASSFTGANVLTF
TGTGCCAGCAGCTTCACCGGGGCCAACGTCCTGACTTTC
>TRBV24-1|NA|TRBJ1-2|NA
CATSPRRGPGYGYTF
TGTGCCACTAGCCCCCGGAGAGGGCCTGGCTATGGCTACACCTTC
>TRBV2|NA|TRBJ2-1|NA
CASSIAASSYNEQFF
TGTGCCAGCAGCATAGCGGCGAGCTCCTACAATGAGCAGTTCTTC
>TRBV7-6|TRBD2|TRBJ2-3|many
CASSLPPSGSTDTQYF
TGTGCCAGCAGCCTACCCCCTAGCGGGAGCACAGATACGCAGTATTTT
>TRBV7-9|NA|TRBJ2-1|few
CASSPQHNEQFF
TGTGCCAGCAGCCCCCAACACAATGAGCAGTTCTTC
>TRBV5-1|TRBD2|TRBJ2-1|NA
CASSLKIAGWTNEQFF
TGCGCCAGCAGCCTAAAAATAGCGGGGTGGACCAATGAGCAGTTCTTC
>TRBV5-1|TRBD2|TRBJ2-1|NA
CASSLVAGTYNEQFF
TGCGCCAGCAGCTTGGTAGCGGGGACCTACAATGAGCAGTTCTTC